This record looks at one T cell receptor (beta chain) sequence and its context. Sequenced by immunoSEQ multiplex PCR; TCRdb stores in-frame clones only, minus some. Of about 48,000 clones listed, 88% were seen once; the top ten hold around 1.3%. This sample was taken from a study of T cell changes during pregnancy in multiple sclerosis. The length of the CDR3 is 18 residues. The germline V gene encodes CDR1 SGHTA and CDR2 FQGNSA. V lost 5 bases to trimming and J lost 4 bases; unmatched junction nucleotides: 16. The clonotype was recovered from a female donor with multiple sclerosis, enrolled in a pregnancy study. V usage is TRBV7-2 and J usage is TRBJ2-1, with 8 bases lining up with TRBD2. This specimen consisted of CD4+ T cells from peripheral blood mononuclear cells, obtained in the second trimester of pregnancy. As DNA, the CDR3 is TGTGCCAGCAGCCAAAATGGCCTCTCAGCGGGAGTGTACAATGAGCAGTTCTTC. Its translation is CASSQNGLSAGVYNEQFF.